This TCR beta chain was sequenced for a study of cytomegalovirus exposure and HLA in healthy donors. Study-wide points: Cytomegalovirus status was reportedly diagnosed by the classifier with high specificity and sensitivity. The study labeled about 160 TCR beta chains cytomegalovirus-associated.

Germline CDR1 and CDR2: GTSNPN and SVGIG (reference sequence). Losses at the gene ends were 6 bases for V and 12 bases for J; bases not matched to a gene: 6. The CDR3 runs to 11 residues. In the case of this clone: Its antigen is not known.

Vbeta (60) and Jbeta (13) primers were used in the PCR. Produced via immunoSEQ multiplex PCR; TCRdb's table is partial and in-frame only. The data hold over 150,000 clones, with about four fifths observed a single time. This sequence joins TRBV30 and TRBJ2-1, with 9 bases that match TRBD2. The sequence was obtained from a man younger than 40 in good health and CMV-seronegative. Specimen: PBMCs. This chain's CDR3 is CACAGGPRQFF. The CDR3 nucleotides are TGTGCCTGTGCGGGGGGGCCGAGGCAGTTCTTC.